A single TCR beta chain is shown here with its context. V shed 2 bases and J 8 bases; nucleotides not matched to a gene: 7. Germline V gives CDR1 SGHDT, CDR2 YYEEEE. The CDR3 has 15 residues. The source of the sample is a study of cytomegalovirus exposure and HLA in healthy donors. PCR amplification relied on 60 Vbeta primers (plus 13 Jbeta primers). The protocol was immunoSEQ multiplex PCR, while the TCRdb copy is restricted to in-frame clones and leaves out a portion. The repertoire holds under 150,000 clones, around three quarters seen once, with over 6.5% in the top ten. The sample taken for sequencing was PBMCs. The clonotype was recovered from a man aged 35-49 years in good health and CMV-seropositive. The rearrangement links TRBV5-6 to TRBJ2-4; 10 bases match TRBD1. This CDR3 is CASSLPGTGADIQYF. DNA for the CDR3: TGTGCCAGCAGCTTACCCGGGACAGGGGCGGACATTCAGTACTTC.